These 10 T cell receptor beta chains were all obtained from the same sample, sequenced in a study of T cell responses to AZD1222 COVID-19 vaccine. Profiled with immunoSEQ multiplex PCR; TCRdb holds only in-frame clones, not every one. The repertoire consists of 50,000 to 60,000 clones, with 80% occurring once and the leading ten covering roughly 4.9%. Here the sequenced sample was peripheral blood, taken 28 days after the second AZD1222 dose. These receptors originate from an adult who received the AZD1222 COVID-19 vaccine.

The chain recombines TRBV5-1 with TRBJ1-2; D may be TRBD1 (6 bases). CDR1 is SGHRS, CDR2 YFSETQ, per germline. V gave up 4 bases and J gave up 3 bases, with 25 bases separating them. The CDR3 is 18 residues long. CDR3 nucleotide sequence: TGCGCCAGCAGCCAACCTGAGATACAGCAAGGGGGGTACTATGGCTACACCTTC. Residues: CASSQPEIQQGGYYGYTF.

V is TRBV4-1 and J is TRBJ1-1; a weak D match, TRBD1 (6 bases). The length of the CDR3 is 14 residues. Germline CDR1 reads MGHRA; CDR2 reads YSYEKL. V gave up 10 bases and J gave up 0 bases, with 15 bases separating them. CDR3 coding DNA: TGCGCCACCCGGAACAGGGCCTTGAACACTGAAGCTTTCTTT. Its protein product is CATRNRALNTEAFF.

The chain recombines TRBV24-1 with TRBJ1-2; 7 bases map to TRBD1. Germline V gene sequence: CDR1 KGHDR, CDR2 SFDVKD. The CDR3 totals 12 residues. V lost 4 bases and J lost 5; bases outside the gene matches: 0. CDR3 coding DNA: TGTGCCACCAGTGACAGGGGGTATGGCTACACCTTC. Residues: CATSDRGYGYTF.

The chain recombines TRBV5-5 with TRBJ1-5, with D possibly being TRBD1 (6 bases). Per the germline V gene, CDR1 is SGHKS and CDR2 is YYEKEE (reference sequence). The V end lost 2 bases, the J end lost 1 base, and 10 bases lay between the germline ends. The CDR3 is made up of 15 amino acids. This chain's CDR3 is CASSFSGGSNQPQHF. The CDR3, as DNA: TGTGCCAGCAGCTTTTCCGGGGGCAGCAATCAGCCCCAGCATTTT.

CDR3 amino acids: CASSQGVRQPQHF. The DNA of the CDR3 is TGTGCCAGCAGCCAGGGGGTGAGGCAGCCCCAGCATTTT. V is TRBV3-1 (or the pseudogene TRBV3-2) and J is TRBJ1-5; D perhaps matches TRBD1 (5 bases). CDR1 and CDR2 from the germline V gene are LGHDT and YNNKEL (reference sequence). The CDR3 is 13 amino acids. The ends were cut back, 3 bases at V and 7 bases at J, with 10 bases in the middle.

This chain joins TRBV25-1 and TRBJ1-2, with D perhaps TRBD1 (6 bases). Germline values: CDR1 MGHDK, CDR2 SYGVNS. Trimming stripped 5 bases from V and 5 bases from J, with 18 bases between. There are 15 residues in the CDR3. CDR3 in amino acids: CASSQGRGANYGYTF. The DNA of the CDR3 is TGTGCCAGCAGTCAAGGAAGGGGGGCAAATTATGGCTACACCTTC.

The V and J genes are TRBV7-2 and TRBJ2-2; 12 bases line up with TRBD2. In germline, CDR1 is SGHTA, CDR2 FQGNSA. The J segment lost 5 bases and the V segment lost 1 base, leaving 5 bases of the junction unmatched. This CDR3 has 17 amino acids. For the CDR3, the DNA is TGTGCCAGCAGCTTAGTTGCTAGCGGGAGGGGAACCGGGGAGCTGTTTTTT. Residues: CASSLVASGRGTGELFF. Looking up the rest from reference TRBV7-2 and TRBJ2-2 gives the full variable domain: GAGVSQSPSNKVTEKGKDVELRCDPISGHTALYWYRQSLGQGLEFLIYFQGNSAPDKSGLPSDRFSAERTGGSVSTLTIQRTQQEDSAVYLCASSLVASGRGTGELFFGEGSRLTVL.

The chain has TRBV30 and TRBJ2-7; 8 nucleotides align to TRBD1. This CDR3 comprises 14 residues. The junction had 8 bases not matched to a gene; V was cut back by 5 bases and J by 2 bases. Germline V gene sequence: CDR1 GTSNPN, CDR2 SVGIG (reference sequence). The CDR3 sequence is CAWPGTGPPYEQYV. CDR3 nucleotide sequence: TGTGCCTGGCCCGGGACAGGACCTCCCTACGAGCAGTACGTC.

Concerning this clone itself: This same CDR3 is encoded by further DNA sequences in the sample. The rearrangement joins TRBV7-9 to TRBJ1-5, with a possible D match to TRBD1 (5 bases). This CDR3 spans 12 amino acids. The V end was cut by 3 bases, the J end by 7 bases, with 7 bases between. Germline assignment: CDR1 SEHNR and CDR2 FQNEAQ (reference sequence). The CDR3 DNA reads as TGTGCCAGCAGCTTCGGGGGGCAGCCCCAGCATTTT. Protein product: CASSFGGQPQHF.

The V gene is TRBV9, the J gene TRBJ1-2; the match to TRBD1 covers 9 bases. Looked up from germline, CDR1 is SGDLS and CDR2 is YYNGEE. The CDR3 consists of 15 residues. The junction had 6 bases not matched to a gene; V was cut back by 2 bases and J by 4 bases. CDR3 amino acids: CASSVGTGPPYGYTF. In nucleotides, the CDR3 is TGTGCCAGCAGCGTCGGGACAGGGCCTCCCTATGGCTACACCTTC.